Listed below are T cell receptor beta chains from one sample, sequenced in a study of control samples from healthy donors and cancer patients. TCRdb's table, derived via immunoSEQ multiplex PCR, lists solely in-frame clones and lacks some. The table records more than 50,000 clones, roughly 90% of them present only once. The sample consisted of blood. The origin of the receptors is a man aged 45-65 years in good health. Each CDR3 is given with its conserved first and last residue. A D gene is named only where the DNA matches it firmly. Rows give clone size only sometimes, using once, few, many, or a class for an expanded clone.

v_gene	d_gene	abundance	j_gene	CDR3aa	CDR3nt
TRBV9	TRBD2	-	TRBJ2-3	CASSSGLARTDTQYF	TGTGCCAGCAGCTCGGGACTAGCCCGCACAGATACGCAGTATTTT
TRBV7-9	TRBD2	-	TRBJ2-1	CASSLGGTSGRSGGNEQFF	TGTGCCAGCAGCTTAGGAGGGACTAGCGGGAGGTCTGGGGGGAATGAGCAGTTCTTC
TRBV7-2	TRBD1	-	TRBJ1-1	CASSLQGATDPEAFF	TGTGCCAGCAGCCTACAGGGGGCGACGGACCCTGAAGCTTTCTTT
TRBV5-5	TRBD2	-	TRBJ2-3	CASSPGLAGPSTDTQYF	TGTGCCAGCAGCCCGGGACTAGCGGGACCTAGCACAGATACGCAGTATTTT
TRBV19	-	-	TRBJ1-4	CASRKQGLATNEKLFF	TGTGCCAGTAGGAAGCAGGGCCTTGCAACTAATGAAAAACTGTTTTTT
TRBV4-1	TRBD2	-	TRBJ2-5	CASSLSGSGETQYF	TGCGCCAGCAGCCTTAGCGGGAGTGGGGAGACCCAGTACTTC
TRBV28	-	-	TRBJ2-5	CASSQIDSPGETQYF	TGTGCCAGCAGTCAAATAGATTCTCCCGGGGAGACCCAGTACTTC
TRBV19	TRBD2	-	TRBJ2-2	CASSALAGAGGELFF	TGTGCCAGTAGTGCGCTAGCGGGAGCCGGCGGGGAGCTGTTTTTT
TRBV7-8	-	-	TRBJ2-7	CASSPRSGNEQYF	TGTGCCAGCAGCCCCCGGTCTGGCAACGAGCAGTACTTC
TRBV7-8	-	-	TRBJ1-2	CASSLTQSLIYGYTF	TGTGCCAGCAGCTTGACGCAGAGCCTCATCTATGGCTACACCTTC
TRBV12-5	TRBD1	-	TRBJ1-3	CASGLARQGEGNTIYF	TGTGCTAGTGGTTTGGCCCGACAGGGGGAAGGAAACACCATATATTTT
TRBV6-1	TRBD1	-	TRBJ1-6	CASSDTYRGLDNSPLHF	TGTGCCAGCAGTGATACGTACAGGGGGCTTGATAATTCACCCCTCCACTTT
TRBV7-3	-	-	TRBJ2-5	CASSPSPQETQYF	TGTGCCAGCAGCCCCTCGCCTCAAGAGACCCAGTACTTC
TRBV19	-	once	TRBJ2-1	CASSIPESGPAYNEQFF	TGTGCCAGTAGTATACCCGAGAGCGGGCCAGCCTACAATGAGCAGTTCTTC
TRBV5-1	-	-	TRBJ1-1	CASSLEGGTEAFF	TGCGCCAGCTCCTTGGAGGGGGGGACTGAAGCTTTCTTT
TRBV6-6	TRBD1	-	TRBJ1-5	CASSYSTGGGHQPQHF	TGTGCCAGCAGTTACTCGACAGGGGGCGGGCATCAGCCCCAGCATTTT
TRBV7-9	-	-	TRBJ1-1	CASSWGTEAFF	TGTGCCAGCAGCTGGGGGACTGAAGCTTTCTTT
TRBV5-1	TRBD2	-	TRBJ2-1	CASSLEASGSYNEQFF	TGCGCCAGCAGCTTGGAAGCTAGCGGGTCCTACAATGAGCAGTTCTTC
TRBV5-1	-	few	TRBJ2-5	CASSLSGTPQETQYF	TGCGCCAGCAGCCTCTCCGGGACACCCCAAGAGACCCAGTACTTC
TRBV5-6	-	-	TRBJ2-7	CASSSYSGVGYEQYF	TGTGCCAGCAGTTCCTATAGTGGGGTGGGGTACGAGCAGTACTTC
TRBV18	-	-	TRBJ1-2	CASSPRDYGYTF	TGTGCCAGCTCACCACGGGACTATGGCTACACCTTC
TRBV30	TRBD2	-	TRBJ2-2	CAWGGGGTGELFF	TGTGCCTGGGGTGGCGGGGGAACCGGGGAGCTGTTTTTT
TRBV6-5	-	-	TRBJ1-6	CASSPDSLSPLHF	TGTGCCAGCAGCCCCGACAGCCTTTCACCCCTCCACTTT
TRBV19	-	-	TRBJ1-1	CASKDITVKNTEAFF	TGTGCCAGTAAAGACATTACAGTTAAGAACACTGAAGCTTTCTTT
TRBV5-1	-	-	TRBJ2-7	CASSYGGYSYEQYF	TGCGCCAGCAGCTACGGAGGGTACTCCTACGAGCAGTACTTC